The next 29 T cell receptor beta chains were all read from a single sample in a study of metastatic and nonmetastatic thyroid tumors. Through MiXCR, TCRdb re-clonotyped the PCR reads. The sample has about 16,000 clones; approximately 12% are singletons. Patients had received no treatment of any kind before thyroid surgery. Sequences were obtained from tumor tissue. These TCRs come from a female donor with papillary thyroid cancer or a benign thyroid nodule (not recorded which). Some clones in this sample may be carry-over from other donors' samples.

The sample holds many counts of this clone. The V call is TRBV7-3, the J call TRBJ2-7, with a possible D match to TRBD2 (5 bases). The CDR3 totals 13 residues. The V gene's germline CDR1 is SGHTA and CDR2 FQGTGA. Trimming shortened V by 2 bases and J by 3 bases, and 8 bases separated the two germline ends. CDR3 protein: CASSLSGDYEQYF. CDR3 coding DNA: TGTGCCAGCAGCTTATCCGGGGACTACGAGCAGTACTTC.

This clone was detected many times. The J gene is TRBJ2-2, the V gene TRBV18; D gene uncertain. Trimming pared 2 bases from V and 3 bases from J, leaving 7 bases between. The CDR3 runs 14 residues. The V gene's germline CDR1 is KGHSH and CDR2 LQKENI. The CDR3 region has the DNA TGTGCCAGCTCACCAAACAGCGACACCGGGGAGCTGTTTTTT. Its translation is CASSPNSDTGELFF.

This clone was seen at least ten times. The chain is built from TRBV7-9 and TRBJ1-5, with unresolved D. Germline V CDR1 and CDR2: SEHNR, FQNEAQ (reference sequence). The CDR3 extends over 14 amino acids. V dropped 2 bases and J dropped 6 bases, with 11 bases sitting between them. DNA of the CDR3: TGTGCCAGCAGCTTACAGGCAGACGGTCAGCCCCAGCATTTT. It yields the protein CASSLQADGQPQHF.

Sample share makes this clone large. V gene TRBV3-1 combines with J gene TRBJ2-7; tentatively, D is TRBD2 (7 bases). Germline lookup yields CDR1 LGHDT and CDR2 YNNKEL (reference sequence). The CDR3 is 16 residues long. The germline V and J ends were trimmed by 3 bases and 3 bases, with 18 bases remaining between them. The CDR3 loop is CASSHSGRGGYYEQYF. CDR3 in DNA: TGTGCCAGCAGCCACTCGGGAAGGGGGGGTTACTACGAGCAGTACTTC.

Concerning this clone: The junction departs from the called germline gene at one end, perhaps through a read error. This chain joins TRBV13 and TRBJ2-3, with 7 bases matching TRBD2. The germline CDR1 and CDR2 sequences are PRHDT and FYEKMQ (reference sequence). The CDR3 runs 16 residues. The CDR3: CASITRRGDGTDMQYF. In DNA form, the CDR3 reads TGTGCCAGCATCACTCGTCGGGGGGACGGCACAGATATGCAGTATTTT.

This clone was observed at least ten times. The chain couples TRBV11-3 to TRBJ2-2; TRBD1 is a possible D gene (5 bases). Trimming took off 2 bases at V and 4 bases at J, with 8 bases between the two ends. Per the germline V gene, CDR1 is SGHNT and CDR2 is YENEEA. The CDR3 extends over 14 amino acids. In DNA, the CDR3 is TGTGCCAGCAGCTTACAGGGAAGCACCGGGGAGCTGTTTTTT. Translated, it gives CASSLQGSTGELFF.

Only a few counts were recorded for this clone. The chain employs TRBV6-2 or TRBV6-3 and TRBJ1-1; no clear D. V shed 2 bases and J shed 3 bases, with 13 bases lying between them. The CDR3 has 15 residues. The germline CDR1 and CDR2 sequences are MNHEY and SVGEGT. CDR3 region: CASSYGEGLYTEAFF. The CDR3 DNA follows: TGTGCCAGCAGTTACGGGGAGGGCTTGTACACTGAAGCTTTCTTT.

By proportion, this clone is medium-sized (0.01 to 0.1%). The rearrangement links TRBV7-6 to TRBJ2-7, with D possibly called TRBD1 or TRBD2 (5 bases each). The V end lost 5 bases, the J end lost 4 bases, and 12 bases lay between the germline ends. Germline CDR1 SGHVS, CDR2 FNYEAQ. CDR3 length: 13 amino acids. CDR3 bases: TGTGCCAGCAGCCCGGGGCCGTTTTACGAGCAGTACTTC. Translated: CASSPGPFYEQYF.

This clone turned up a few times. The chain links TRBV7-8 to TRBJ2-6; unclear D gene. The CDR3 is 12 amino acids. Trimming took off 5 bases at V and 6 bases at J, with 5 bases between the two ends. Germline V gene sequence: CDR1 SGHVS, CDR2 FQNEAQ. In nucleotides, the CDR3 is TGTGCCAGCAGCCCCACGGCCAACGTCCTGACTTTC. Amino acid sequence: CASSPTANVLTF. Supplemented by reference TRBV7-8 and TRBJ2-6, the full variable domain reads GAGVSQSPRYKVAKRGQDVALRCDPISGHVSLFWYQQALGQGPEFLTYFQNEAQLDKSGLPSDRFFAERPEGSVSTLKIQRTQQEDSAVYLCASSPTANVLTFGAGSRLTVL.

This clone was seen ten or more times. Other DNA sequences in this specimen translate into the identical CDR3. CDR3 in amino acids: CSARGFGITGNQPQHF. CDR3 in DNA: TGCAGTGCTAGGGGGTTTGGGATTACGGGCAATCAGCCCCAGCATTTT. The chain recombines TRBV20-1 with TRBJ1-5; D not resolved. The V and J ends lost 3 bases and 2 bases respectively, with 17 bases between them. CDR3 length: 16 residues. Germline CDR1 and CDR2: DFQATT and SNEGSKA (reference sequence).

This clone was observed many times. The V and J genes are TRBV19 and TRBJ1-5, with 7 bases matching TRBD1. Germline V gene data show CDR1 as LNHDA and CDR2 as SQIVND (reference sequence). The CDR3 extends over 15 amino acids. With V trimmed by 3 bases and J by 5 bases, 7 bases remained unmatched. The CDR3 sequence is CASSIYRGSDQPQHF. CDR3 bases: TGTGCCAGTAGTATCTACAGGGGATCAGATCAGCCCCAGCATTTT.

Comment on this clone: A much larger clone differs from this one at a single base, so this may be a read error. The chain couples TRBV5-1 to TRBJ2-5, with D possibly matching TRBD2 (5 bases). Germline CDR1 is SGHRS and CDR2 is YFSETQ. The CDR3 extends over 13 amino acids. CDR3 bases: TGCGCCAGCAGCTTGGCCGGGGAAGAGACCCATTACTTC. This sequence encodes CASSLAGEETHYF. The complete variable domain, with remaining parts taken from reference TRBV5-1 and TRBJ2-5, reads KAGVTQTPRYLIKTRGQQVTLSCSPISGHRSVSWYQQTPGQGLQFLFEYFSETQRNKGNFPGRFSGRQFSNSRSEMNVSTLELGDSALYLCASSLAGEETHYFGPGTRLLVL.

There are many counts of this clone. This sequence joins TRBV3-1 and TRBJ1-2, with a possible D match to TRBD1 (5 bases). Germline loops: CDR1 LGHDT, CDR2 YNNKEL (reference sequence). V was clipped by 6 bases and J by 7 bases, with 18 bases between them. The CDR3 contains 14 residues. The CDR3 reads CASRGMDMGSGYTF. CDR3 sequence (DNA): TGTGCCAGCAGAGGTATGGACATGGGGTCTGGCTACACCTTC.

V and J are TRBV7-3 and TRBJ2-1, with D perhaps TRBD2 (7 bases). The CDR3 spans 13 residues. Germline CDR1 reads SGHTA; CDR2 reads FQGTGA. With 5 bases removed from V and 12 bases from J, the gap between germline ends came to 17 bases. The CDR3 coding sequence is TGTGCCAGCAGCCCGGGGGGCCTGATTAGGCAGTTCTTC. This translates into CASSPGGLIRQFF.

The table lists this clone with many counts. The chain couples TRBV7-9 to TRBJ2-1; either TRBD1 or TRBD2 may supply D (6 bases each). The CDR3 is 13 amino acids. Trimming removed 6 bases at V and 10 bases at J, with 16 bases between. Germline lookup yields CDR1 SEHNR and CDR2 FQNEAQ (reference sequence). CDR3 sequence (DNA): TGTGCCAGCAGGGAACGGGGGCACTGGGAGCAGTTCTTC. It specifies CASRERGHWEQFF.

This clone was counted at least ten times. The chain links TRBV7-8 to TRBJ2-1; 7 bases line up with TRBD2. V shed 7 bases and J 7 bases; nucleotides not matched to a gene: 10. The CDR3 is 14 residues long. Germline lookup yields CDR1 SGHVS and CDR2 FQNEAQ. CDR3 sequence (DNA): TGTGCCAGCAACTGGGGGGGGGTGAATAATGAGCAGTTCTTC. This translates into CASNWGGVNNEQFF.

This clone was counted many times. V usage is TRBV2 and J usage is TRBJ2-7; 7 nucleotides match TRBD1. The germline gives CDR1 SNHLY, CDR2 FYNNEI. The CDR3 extends over 14 amino acids. The V segment lost 7 bases and the J segment 3 bases; nucleotides outside the gene matches: 9. The CDR3 sequence is CASTSDRTHYEQYF. The CDR3 bases are TGTGCCAGCACCTCGGACAGGACCCACTACGAGCAGTACTTC.

This clone was observed many times. The same CDR3 arises from other DNA sequences in this sample as well. CDR3 DNA: TGTGCCAGCAGCTTGATGCCCCCTCGACATGGACAGGGGTTCGGTACAGATACGCAGTATTTT. This gives the protein CASSLMPPRHGQGFGTDTQYF. This chain joins TRBV5-6 and TRBJ2-3, with 9 bases fitting TRBD1. Germline V lookup: CDR1 SGHDT, CDR2 YYEEEE. This CDR3 comprises 21 residues. J gave up 3 bases and V 1 base, and 21 bases lay outside the gene matches.

This clone was observed at least ten times. Other nucleotide sequences in the sample specify the same CDR3. The rearrangement uses TRBV12-3 or TRBV12-4 and TRBJ1-1; 8 positions agree with TRBD1. This CDR3 contains 12 residues. V lost 5 bases, J lost 11 bases, and 7 bases stayed unmatched. CDR3 protein: CASSISGGKAFF. The CDR3 DNA reads TGTGCCAGCAGTATTTCAGGGGGCAAGGCTTTCTTT.

The sample holds many counts of this clone. The chain combines TRBV29-1 with TRBJ2-3; 8 bases fit TRBD1. The ends lost 4 bases at V and 3 bases at J; junction bases unmatched: 9. Germline V CDR1 and CDR2: SQVTM, ANQGSEA. The CDR3 totals 15 residues. The CDR3 bases are TGCAGCGTTGGTCCCGACAGGGGAATGACAGATACGCAGTATTTT. Translating it yields CSVGPDRGMTDTQYF.

This clone is classed as large. The chain joins TRBV20-1 to TRBJ1-2; possibly TRBD1 for D (5 bases). Per germline, CDR1 DFQATT and CDR2 SNEGSKA (reference sequence). Trimming removed 0 bases from V and 0 bases from J, with 11 bases in between. The CDR3 consists of 15 residues. CDR3 coding DNA: TGCAGTGCTAGAGATCTAAGGGGACCTAACTATGGCTACACCTTC. Protein product: CSARDLRGPNYGYTF.

The chain is built from TRBV27 and TRBJ2-3, with D unclear. The germline gives CDR1 MNHEY, CDR2 SMNVEV (reference sequence). V gave up 6 bases and J gave up 0 bases, with 13 bases separating them. The CDR3 has 15 amino acids. Here the CDR3 reads CASRGIGSSTDTQYF. CDR3 nucleotide sequence: TGTGCCAGCAGGGGGATCGGATCTAGCACAGATACGCAGTATTTT.

The V gene is TRBV12-3 or TRBV12-4, the J gene TRBJ2-7; 12 bases fit TRBD2. This CDR3 has 16 amino acids. The ends lost 7 bases at V and 2 bases at J; junction bases unmatched: 9. The CDR3 bases are TGTGCCAGCAAGACTAGCGGGAGTGCTCCTACCTACGAGCAGTACTTC. Translating gives CASKTSGSAPTYEQYF.

This clone was recorded many times. This chain connects TRBV11-3 to TRBJ2-1; 7 nucleotides align to TRBD2. Germline V gives CDR1 SGHNT, CDR2 YENEEA. The CDR3 runs to 12 residues. Trimming took 4 bases from V and 9 from J; bases not matched to a gene: 3. This CDR3 reads CASSYRTSEQFF. CDR3 in DNA: TGTGCCAGCAGCTATCGGACTAGTGAGCAGTTCTTC.

At least ten counts were recorded for this clone. The chain joins TRBV12-3 or TRBV12-4 to TRBJ1-2; 9 bases agree with TRBD1. V was clipped by 5 bases and J by 8 bases; unmatched bases: 12. This CDR3 is 15 amino acids long. CDR3 protein: CASSNSDQTGGGYTF. In DNA, the CDR3 is TGTGCCAGCAGTAACTCCGACCAGACAGGGGGAGGCTACACCTTC.

This clone was observed at least ten times. V is TRBV19 and J is TRBJ1-5, with D possibly TRBD1 on 6 matching bases. Per the germline V gene, CDR1 is LNHDA and CDR2 is SQIVND (reference sequence). This CDR3 has 14 amino acids. The V and J ends lost 5 bases and 5 bases respectively, with 13 bases between them. The CDR3 region is CASSSRDTHQPQHF. The CDR3 bases are TGTGCCAGTAGTTCCCGGGACACTCATCAGCCCCAGCATTTT.

The chain links TRBV7-3 to TRBJ2-1, with TRBD2 matching over 9 bases. CDR1 and CDR2 (germline): SGHTA, FQGTGA. The length of the CDR3 is 15 residues. J gave up 8 bases and V 5 bases, and 10 bases lay outside the gene matches. The CDR3 loop reads CASSKTSGEIDEQFF. DNA of the CDR3: TGTGCCAGCAGCAAGACTAGCGGAGAGATTGATGAGCAGTTCTTC.

This clone showed up many times. The chain has TRBV11-1 and TRBJ2-7; no reliable D call. Germline V CDR1 and CDR2: SGHAT, FQDESV (reference sequence). The ends were cut back, 5 bases at V and 1 base at J, with 18 bases in the middle. The CDR3 is 16 amino acids. CDR3 in amino acids: CASSERPPSGSYEQYF. CDR3 sequence (DNA): TGTGCCAGCAGCGAACGTCCCCCGTCAGGATCCTACGAGCAGTACTTC.

This clone was seen repeatedly, ten times or more. This sequence joins TRBV19 and TRBJ2-1; D might be TRBD2 (5 bases). Per germline, CDR1 LNHDA and CDR2 SQIVND (reference sequence). CDR3 length: 16 amino acids. V was shortened by 0 bases and J by 6 bases, with 15 bases between the two germline ends. In DNA, the CDR3 is TGTGCCAGTAGTATAGATCGCGGATTTCGGGGCAATGAGCAGTTCTTC. This translates into CASSIDRGFRGNEQFF.